The 29 T cell receptor beta chains below come from one sample, sequenced in a study of blood T cell repertoires in COVID-19. TCRdb's table, derived via immunoSEQ multiplex PCR, lists solely in-frame clones and lacks some. The sample has tens of thousands of clones; 82% are singletons. The specimen was peripheral blood. All receptors derive from a man aged 45-65 years with acute or convalescent COVID-19.

This clone was seen just once. The rearrangement uses TRBV2 and TRBJ1-5; D perhaps matches TRBD1 (6 bases). Germline loops: CDR1 SNHLY, CDR2 FYNNEI. The CDR3 is made up of 15 amino acids. Trimming removed 4 bases at V and 1 base at J, with 11 bases between. CDR3 loop: CASSVGQGSNQPQHF. The CDR3 nucleotides are TGTGCCAGCAGTGTAGGTCAGGGGAGCAATCAGCCCCAGCATTTT. The variable domain in full, with the rest retrieved from reference TRBV2 and TRBJ1-5, is EPEVTQTPSHQVTQMGQEVILRCVPISNHLYFYWYRQILGQKVEFLVSFYNNEISEKSEIFDDQFSVERPDGSNFTLKIRSTKLEDSAMYFCASSVGQGSNQPQHFGDGTRLSIL.

The V call is TRBV28, the J call TRBJ2-3, with 9 bases identical to TRBD1. Losses at the gene ends were 5 bases for V and 3 bases for J; bases not matched to a gene: 9. Looked up from germline, CDR1 is MDHEN and CDR2 is SYDVKM. This CDR3 has 16 residues. The CDR3 DNA follows: TGTGCCAGCAGTACCCTCGGACAGGGGCTAACAGATACGCAGTATTTT. It is translated as CASSTLGQGLTDTQYF. Full variable domain (rest looked up from reference TRBV28 and TRBJ2-3): DVKVTQSSRYLVKRTGEKVFLECVQDMDHENMFWYRQDPGLGLRLIYFSYDVKMKEKGDIPEGYSVSREKKERFSLILESASTNQTSMYLCASSTLGQGLTDTQYFGPGTRLTVL.

This chain connects TRBV3-1 (or the pseudogene TRBV3-2) to TRBJ1-6; D perhaps matches TRBD1 (5 bases). Germline V gene sequence: CDR1 LGHDT, CDR2 YNNKEL (reference sequence). Trimming left V 4 bases short and J 10 bases short, with 14 bases between. The CDR3 length is 14 residues. Here the CDR3 DNA reads TGTGCCAGCAGCCCCGGGACTTTTAACTCACCCCTCCACTTT. Encoded protein: CASSPGTFNSPLHF.

This chain connects TRBV9 to TRBJ1-2; TRBD1 might be the D (5 bases). CDR3 length: 14 residues. Germline lookup yields CDR1 SGDLS and CDR2 YYNGEE. V lost 0 bases, J lost 5 bases, and 11 bases lay in between. DNA of the CDR3: TGTGCCAGCAGCGTAGTCGCGGGGCGATATGGCTACACCTTC. Its protein is CASSVVAGRYGYTF.

This chain uses TRBV5-1 with TRBJ1-5; 9 bases match TRBD1. V was pared by 1 base and J by 4 bases, with 3 bases of the junction left unmatched. The germline gives CDR1 SGHRS, CDR2 YFSETQ. This CDR3 has 15 amino acids. The CDR3 DNA reads TGCGCCAGCAGCTTGACAGGGGGCGCGAATCAGCCCCAGCATTTT. Translating it yields CASSLTGGANQPQHF.

With regard to this clone: One junction end disagrees with the germline gene, perhaps due to a read error. The J gene is TRBJ2-4, the V gene TRBV18; a weak D match, TRBD2 (7 bases). Per germline, CDR1 KGHSH and CDR2 LQKENI. The CDR3 is 13 residues long. The CDR3 DNA follows: TGTGCCAGCTCACCAGGACCCGGGGGGCCCATCGGGTTC. The encoded protein is CASSPGPGGPIGF. The full variable domain, rest sourced from reference TRBV18 and TRBJ2-4, is NAGVMQNPRHLVRRRGQEARLRCSPMKGHSHVYWYRQLPEEGLKFMVYLQKENIIDESGMPKERFSAEFPKEGPSILRIQQVVRGDSAAYFCASSPGPGGPIGFGAGTRLSVL.

This chain uses TRBV5-6 with TRBJ1-5; weak D call: TRBD1 (6 bases). Trimming shortened V by 2 bases and J by 4 bases, and 13 bases separated the two germline ends. Looked up from germline, CDR1 is SGHDT and CDR2 is YYEEEE. The CDR3 has 15 amino acids. The CDR3 nucleotides read TGTGCCAGCAGCTTAGCCGGGACACTTAATCAGCCCCAGCATTTT. This translates into CASSLAGTLNQPQHF.

A note on this clone: Other DNA sequences of this sample code for an identical CDR3. The chain combines TRBV2 with TRBJ1-5; D is undetermined. The germline CDR1 and CDR2 sequences are SNHLY and FYNNEI. V dropped 8 bases and J dropped 1 base, with 9 bases sitting between them. The CDR3 is 13 amino acids. DNA for the CDR3: TGTGCCAGCGGAACGGGGAGCAATCAGCCCCAGCATTTT. It is translated as CASGTGSNQPQHF.

The chain uses TRBV6-2 or TRBV6-3 and TRBJ2-2; possible D gene TRBD1, 5 bases. Per germline, CDR1 MNHEY and CDR2 SVGEGT. CDR3 length: 16 residues. The ends were cut back, 0 bases at V and 1 base at J, with 9 bases in the middle. The CDR3 DNA sequence: TGTGCCAGCAGTTACTCAGGGGCAGTGAACACCGGGGAGCTGTTTTTT. This gives the protein CASSYSGAVNTGELFF.

J is TRBJ2-1 and V is TRBV12-3 or TRBV12-4; D perhaps matches TRBD1 (6 bases). The length of the CDR3 is 11 residues. V was cut by 6 bases and J by 13 bases, with 13 bases left in between. CDR3 bases: TGTGCCAGCAGCCGCGGACAGTCCCAGTTCTTC. This sequence encodes CASSRGQSQFF.

This clone has a single count. The gene calls are TRBV7-2 and TRBJ2-1, with D tentatively TRBD1 (5 bases). The germline V gene encodes CDR1 SGHTA and CDR2 FQGNSA. The CDR3 contains 15 residues. The germline V and J ends were trimmed by 4 bases and 8 bases, with 18 bases remaining between them. The chain's CDR3 is CASSSIGRVEDEQFF. The CDR3 DNA follows: TGTGCCAGCAGCTCGATTGGCAGGGTCGAGGATGAGCAGTTCTTC.

V and J are TRBV7-2 and TRBJ2-7; 10 positions match TRBD1. CDR3 length equals 14 residues. Germline loops: CDR1 SGHTA, CDR2 FQGNSA. Trimming at V came to 5 bases and at J to 4 bases, leaving 5 bases not matched to a gene. The CDR3 sequence: CASSTWDRGYEQYF. The CDR3 coding sequence is TGTGCCAGCAGCACCTGGGACAGGGGATACGAGCAGTACTTC.

The chain joins TRBV19 to TRBJ1-1; tentatively, D is TRBD1 (5 bases). This CDR3 is built from 13 residues. Germline CDR1 and CDR2: LNHDA and SQIVND (reference sequence). V lost 5 bases and J 7 bases, leaving 14 bases between the germline ends. CDR3 nucleotides: TGTGCCAGTAGTCGGGGGTTGAGGTTTGAAGCTTTCTTT. As protein: CASSRGLRFEAFF.

This clone was recorded once. The CDR3 region has the DNA TGTGCCAGCAGCTTAACCTACGACAGTTACGAGCAGTACTTC. Protein product: CASSLTYDSYEQYF. J is TRBJ2-7 and V is TRBV7-8, with D possibly TRBD1 on 5 matching bases. In germline, CDR1 is SGHVS, CDR2 FQNEAQ. This CDR3 spans 14 amino acids. Deletions cut 2 bases from V and 4 bases from J, with 12 bases between.

This clone has only a few counts. The V gene is TRBV5-4, the J gene TRBJ1-1; D is possibly TRBD1 (5 bases). Between the trimmed V and J ends, which lost 0 bases and 3 bases, there was a span of 12 bases. The CDR3 is made up of 15 amino acids. Germline V gene sequence: CDR1 SGHNT, CDR2 YYREEE (reference sequence). The CDR3 region is CASSLGRGTYTEAFF. CDR3 DNA: TGTGCCAGCAGCTTGGGCCGGGGGACCTACACTGAAGCTTTCTTT.

This clone was observed a handful of times. This chain connects TRBV7-9 to TRBJ2-2, with 9 bases lining up with TRBD1. Trimming cost V 4 bases and J 4 bases; bases outside gene matches: 10. The CDR3 is made up of 17 amino acids. Germline CDR1 SEHNR, CDR2 FQNEAQ (reference sequence). For the CDR3, the DNA is TGTGCCAGCAGCTCCCGGGACAGGGCAAGAGGCACCGGGGAGCTGTTTTTT. Its translation is CASSSRDRARGTGELFF.

This clone was detected a few times. This chain uses TRBV6-5 with TRBJ1-5; D not resolved. V lost 5 bases and J lost 0, with 5 bases in between. The germline gives CDR1 MNHEY, CDR2 SVGAGI. The length of the CDR3 is 13 residues. The CDR3 protein is CASSRSSNQPQHF. The CDR3 region has the DNA TGTGCCAGCAGTCGCAGTAGCAATCAGCCCCAGCATTTT.

The chain carries TRBV6-5 and TRBJ2-1; tentative D call: TRBD2 (5 bases). The CDR3 sequence is 13 residues long. Germline values: CDR1 MNHEY, CDR2 SVGAGI. Trimming stripped 7 bases from V and 8 bases from J, with 15 bases between. The CDR3 nucleotides are TGTGCCAGCATATCGAGCGCGGGTCATGAGCAGTTCTTC. Translating gives CASISSAGHEQFF.

The genes are TRBV19 and TRBJ2-5; the match to TRBD1 covers 8 bases. The CDR3 consists of 15 residues. Germline trimming cut 3 bases from V and 5 bases from J; bases unmatched to any gene: 8. Germline CDR1 and CDR2: LNHDA and SQIVND (reference sequence). The CDR3: CASSIGQGPRETQYF. DNA of the CDR3: TGTGCCAGTAGTATTGGACAGGGTCCTCGTGAGACCCAGTACTTC.

The chain couples TRBV7-6 to TRBJ2-2; 9 nucleotides match TRBD1. Germline-derived CDR1 and CDR2 are SGHVS and FNYEAQ. J was trimmed by 5 bases and V by 5 bases; bases with no gene match: 9. The CDR3 has 16 amino acids. The CDR3: CASSPGGQGGTGELFF. The CDR3, as DNA: TGTGCCAGCAGCCCCGGGGGACAGGGAGGGACCGGGGAGCTGTTTTTT.

V is TRBV7-9 and J is TRBJ1-1; possibly TRBD1 for D (6 bases). Trimming removed 5 bases from V and 0 bases from J, with 13 bases in between. The CDR3 runs 15 residues. CDR1 SEHNR and CDR2 FQNEAQ come from the germline V gene (reference sequence). CDR3 residues: CASSPNRVMNTEAFF. CDR3 nucleotides: TGTGCCAGCAGCCCCAACAGGGTTATGAACACTGAAGCTTTCTTT. The full variable domain, rest sourced from reference TRBV7-9 and TRBJ1-1, is DTGVSQNPRHKITKRGQNVTFRCDPISEHNRLYWYRQTLGQGPEFLTYFQNEAQLEKSRLLSDRFSAERPKGSFSTLEIQRTEQGDSAMYLCASSPNRVMNTEAFFGQGTRLTVV.

This clone showed up just a few times. The chain links TRBV5-6 to TRBJ1-2; D gene unclear. Trimming shortened V by 3 bases and J by 8 bases, and 11 bases separated the two germline ends. The germline V gene encodes CDR1 SGHDT and CDR2 YYEEEE. CDR3 length: 12 amino acids. The CDR3 DNA reads as TGTGCCAGCAGCTGGAGCGAGGAGGGCTACACCTTC. Its protein is CASSWSEEGYTF.

The table lists this clone with a count of one. The V gene is TRBV9, the J gene TRBJ2-6; 7 positions match TRBD2. Trimming cost V 0 bases and J 1 base; bases outside gene matches: 4. This CDR3 is 17 amino acids long. Germline V gene sequence: CDR1 SGDLS, CDR2 YYNGEE. The CDR3 nucleotides are TGTGCCAGCAGCGTAGTGGGGGAGGGGTCTGGGGCCAACGTCCTGACTTTC. It codes for CASSVVGEGSGANVLTF.

This chain links TRBV9 with TRBJ1-4; tentative D call: TRBD1 (5 bases). The CDR3 covers 17 residues. Germline-derived CDR1 and CDR2 are SGDLS and YYNGEE. V lost 1 base to trimming and J lost 2 bases, with 15 bases between them. For the CDR3, the DNA is TGTGCCAGCAGCGTAACGGGGGGAAGTCAGACTAATGAAAAACTGTTTTTT. Protein: CASSVTGGSQTNEKLFF.

CDR3: CAWSVLPPGRTDTQYF. The CDR3 DNA reads TGTGCCTGGAGTGTACTACCGCCCGGTCGAACAGATACGCAGTATTTT. The chain has TRBV30 and TRBJ2-3; D uncertain. The CDR3 loop spans 16 amino acids. V was clipped by 0 bases and J by 3 bases, with 16 bases between them. CDR1 GTSNPN and CDR2 SVGIG come from the germline V gene (reference sequence).

The V and J genes are TRBV4-1 and TRBJ2-7; weak D call: TRBD2 (5 bases). CDR3 length equals 14 residues. V was trimmed by 5 bases and J by 3 bases, leaving 14 bases between them. Looked up from germline, CDR1 is MGHRA and CDR2 is YSYEKL. CDR3 in amino acids: CASSSRTGVYEQYF. The CDR3 coding sequence is TGCGCCAGCAGCTCCCGGACTGGGGTCTACGAGCAGTACTTC.

This chain connects TRBV2 to TRBJ2-7; 8 bases are a match to TRBD1. The CDR3 has 14 residues. V shed 2 bases, J shed 7 bases, and the junction held 7 bases outside the gene matches. From germline, CDR1 is SNHLY and CDR2 FYNNEI. The DNA of the CDR3 is TGTGCCAGCAGTGAAACTACAGGGGGGTGGGAGCAGTACTTC. It translates to CASSETTGGWEQYF.

V is TRBV2 and J is TRBJ1-6, with D unresolved. Germline CDR1 SNHLY, CDR2 FYNNEI. V lost 3 bases to trimming and J lost 9 bases, with 12 bases between them. This CDR3 has 14 residues. CDR3 DNA: TGTGCCAGCAGTGAGAGGCAGCAGAGTTCACCCCTCCACTTT. Its translation is CASSERQQSSPLHF. The full variable domain, completed using reference TRBV2 and TRBJ1-6, is EPEVTQTPSHQVTQMGQEVILRCVPISNHLYFYWYRQILGQKVEFLVSFYNNEISEKSEIFDDQFSVERPDGSNFTLKIRSTKLEDSAMYFCASSERQQSSPLHFGNGTRLTVT.

V is TRBV7-2 and J is TRBJ1-2; the D gene is possibly TRBD1 (6 bases). The CDR3 has 14 residues. With 2 bases removed from V and 4 bases from J, the gap between germline ends came to 11 bases. The germline gives CDR1 SGHTA, CDR2 FQGNSA. The CDR3 region has the DNA TGTGCCAGCAGCTTATCAGGACAGTCCTATGGCTACACCTTC. This translates into CASSLSGQSYGYTF.